One sample yielded the 3 T cell receptor beta chains listed below, sequenced in a study of blood T cell repertoires in COVID-19. Data came from immunoSEQ multiplex PCR; TCRdb stores just in-frame clones and leaves some out. The table has roughly 200,000 clones, roughly 89% seen once. The sequenced sample was peripheral blood. The receptors come from a man aged 60-69 years who had recovered from COVID-19.

The chain combines TRBV19 with TRBJ1-5; 9 bases align to TRBD1. CDR1 is LNHDA, CDR2 SQIVND, per germline (reference sequence). This CDR3 has 15 residues. V lost 3 bases, J lost 3 bases, and 3 bases stayed unmatched. The CDR3, as DNA: TGTGCCAGTAGTATCCGGGACAGGGACAATCAGCCCCAGCATTTT. Its translation is CASSIRDRDNQPQHF.

The chain has TRBV6-5 and TRBJ1-4, with 9 bases identical to TRBD1. The V gene end was trimmed by 5 bases and the J gene end by 4 bases; junction bases not matched to a gene: 5. Germline CDR1 is MNHEY and CDR2 is SVGAGI. The length of the CDR3 is 15 residues. Here the CDR3 DNA reads TGTGCCAGCAGTAGAAGACAGGGGGATAATGAAAAACTGTTTTTT. Its protein is CASSRRQGDNEKLFF.

This clone was found a few times. The rearrangement joins TRBV5-6 to TRBJ2-7, with 9 bases lining up with TRBD2. Trimming at V came to 2 bases and at J to 0 bases, leaving 12 bases not matched to a gene. The germline gives CDR1 SGHDT, CDR2 YYEEEE. This CDR3 spans 18 amino acids. CDR3 amino acids: CASSFGAGGSGSSYEQYF. The CDR3 DNA follows: TGTGCCAGCAGCTTTGGAGCGGGGGGTAGCGGGAGCTCCTACGAGCAGTACTTC.